Sequencing of this TCR beta chain was carried out in a study of shared clonotypes between healthy human individuals. Notes on this clone: The antigen remains undetermined.

Every donor was a Caucasian adult from Nashville, Tennessee. The unsorted PBMC replicate PCRs were performed with roughly 300 ng DNA, tens of thousands of T cell genomes. Method: immunoSEQ multiplex PCR; TCRdb's copy keeps in-frame clones and lacks some. Counted here are 450,000 to 650,000 clones, just over 75% occurring once; the ten biggest clones make up around 12%. Per the germline V gene, CDR1 is SGHRS and CDR2 is YFSETQ. This CDR3 has 14 residues. Trimming pared 8 bases from V and 3 bases from J, leaving 17 bases between. Study-level results: Only blood was sampled, and tissue TCR repertoires likely differ from blood ones.

This chain uses TRBV5-1 with TRBJ1-1; D remains unclear. The TCR comes from a woman between 40 and 55 years old in good health. Some clones in this sample may be carry-over from other donors' samples. Material: PBMCs. The CDR3 is CASFGTGFDTEAFF. The CDR3 DNA reads TGCGCCAGTTTTGGAACTGGGTTTGACACTGAAGCTTTCTTT.